This record looks at one T cell receptor (beta chain) sequence and its context. Its antigen is not yet known. Per-nucleotide qualities are absent, and no much larger clonotype sits a single base away. The data belong to a study of shared clonotypes between healthy human individuals (TCRdb year 2020). For context, the study as a whole: The cohort comprised a couple of women and a few men aged 18 to 49 years. To estimate repertoire size and how much clonotypes are shared between individuals, the study performed deep sequencing of blood TCR repertoires from 4 to 6 healthy adults. Libraries were prepared and TCR repertoires were sequenced by different laboratories using diverse techniques, in order to increase sequencing depth and limit assay-specific biases. Leukapheresis yielded between about 0.8 and 8.9 billion PBMCs per donor. For each donor, CD4 naive and CD4 memory were each run on three plates, CD8 naive on two plates, and CD8 memory on one plate. Summary of the overall study and its limitations: Incomplete sequencing was indicated by rarefaction of sorted-subset datasets, despite the large sequencing depth. The genetic and exposure-history diversity represented was limited by the small number of donors. Sampling was restricted to blood, and TCR repertoires in tissue are likely to differ from TCR repertoires in blood. Naive subsets generally had larger estimated clonotype richness than memory subsets. Across four donors, around 5% of naive CD4, roughly 3.5% of naive CD8, approximately 2.5% of memory CD4, and 0.4% of memory CD8 clonotypes were shared. Compared with non-shared clonotypes, the clonotypes found in all four sorted-subset donors had higher generation probabilities. Based on pairwise subsampling, the degree of clonotype sharing among donors was expected to be affected by sequencing depth.

The donors were healthy, HIV-negative adults who had no recently reported acute infections or vaccinations. All donors were Caucasian adults living in Nashville, Tennessee, USA. CD4+ T cells were enriched by magnetic negative selection; naive cells were then positively selected on CD45RA, and the negative fraction formed the memory subset. Blood was obtained by leukapheresis, after which PBMCs were separated by Ficoll-Histopaque density gradient centrifugation and cryopreserved in liquid nitrogen vapor phase. Analytical flow cytometry was used to check the purity and quantity of each magnetically sorted T cell population. From each sorted fraction, genomic DNA was isolated and quantified by UV absorbance on a Nanodrop 2000c. CDR1 and CDR2 were assigned from the germline V gene (reference sequence) as LNHDA and SQIVND. The CDR3 contains 15 residues, cysteine and phenylalanine counted. The only DNA kept is the CDR3, 45 bases in frame from the first base. V is clipped by 10 bases and J by 2 bases, and the sequence between their germline boundaries is 20 bases long.

TCR CDR3 regions were amplified from genomic DNA by multiplex PCR using the deep immunoSEQ assay. For each cell subset, the extracted genomic DNA was distributed evenly across all wells of several immunoSEQ 96-well plates, and each plate served as one replicate. For sorted subsets, each replicate PCR was loaded with 200 ng genomic DNA, equivalent to about 30,000 T cell genomes. Purified libraries were measured with a Qubit 3.0 fluorometer, size-checked on a Bioanalyzer 2100, and measured again with the KAPA Library Quantification kit. Every immunoSEQ 96-well plate was sequenced on a dedicated single-read 150-cycle Illumina NextSeq 550 flow cell. In the source study's methods: Because only junctional sequences without quality scores were contained in the immunoSEQ output, filtering matching that applied to full-length reads could not be performed. Sequences were annotated with PyIR, a Python wrapper for IgBLAST v1.9, and V/J genes and CDR3 were assigned using IMGT germline references. Reads were filtered out if the reads had weak V/J assignments (E-value above 1e-6), no CDR3, stop codons, out-of-frame junctions, or ambiguous translated residues. V3J clonotypes were defined by identical inferred V gene, J gene, and CDR3 amino acid sequence. To compute the percentage overlap between repertoires, the number of shared unique clonotypes was divided by the size of the smaller repertoire. Repertoire richness was assessed with RTK rarefaction, the Chao1 estimator, and Recon v2.1 estimates of unobserved clonotypes. For all TCRbeta clonotypes obtained by the gDNA method from four donors, generation probabilities were computed with OLGA. Sourced from immuneACCESS, this table was stored by TCRdb with only in-frame sequences that have V and J called. A share of the clones is absent; for the studies checked, an unresolved V gene accounts for under half, and the remainder has no known explanation. V and J calls and clone size are as listed in that table; D and trimming were resolved from the DNA. The sample table records around 990,000 clones; 70% to 85% of these occur just once. Of the sample, 0.89% is held by the ten largest clones.

The sequence joins TRBV19 to TRBJ1-2, with TRBD1 tentatively as D gene (6 bases match). The clonotype comes from a man between 18 and 29 years old in good health. Some clones in this sample may be carry-over from other donors' samples. The sample taken for sequencing was memory CD4+ T cells from PBMCs. The sample's cell subset or site label, in plain terms: CD45RA-negative fraction. The DNA sequence is as follows: TGTGCCATCAACACCAACAGGGCGGACAACTATGGCTACACCTTC. Its amino acids are CAINTNRADNYGYTF.